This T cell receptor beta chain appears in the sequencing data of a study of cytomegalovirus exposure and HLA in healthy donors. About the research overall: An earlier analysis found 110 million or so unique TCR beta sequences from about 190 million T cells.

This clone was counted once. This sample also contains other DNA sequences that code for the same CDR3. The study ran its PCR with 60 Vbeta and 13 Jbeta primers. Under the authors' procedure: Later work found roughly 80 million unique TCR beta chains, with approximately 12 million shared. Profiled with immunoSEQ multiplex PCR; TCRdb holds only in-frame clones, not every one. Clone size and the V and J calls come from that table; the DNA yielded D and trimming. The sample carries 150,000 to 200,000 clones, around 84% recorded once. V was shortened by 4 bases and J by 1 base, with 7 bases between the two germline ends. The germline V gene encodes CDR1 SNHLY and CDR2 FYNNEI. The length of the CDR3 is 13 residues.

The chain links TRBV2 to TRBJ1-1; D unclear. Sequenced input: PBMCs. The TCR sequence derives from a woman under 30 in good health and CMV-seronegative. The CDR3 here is CASSVDWNTEAFF. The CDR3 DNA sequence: TGTGCCAGCAGTGTGGACTGGAACACTGAAGCTTTCTTT.